This entry lists 20 T cell receptor beta chains sequenced from one sample in a study of shared clonotypes between healthy human individuals. Some clones are missing from TCRdb's copy, which holds only in-frame ones; the method was immunoSEQ multiplex PCR. The sample records roughly 2.2 million clones, about 92% being singletons. Material for sequencing was naive CD4+ T cells from PBMCs. Described subset: CD45RA+ positively selected. The receptors come from a man between 18 and 29 years old in good health. Some clones in this sample may be carry-over from other donors' samples.

The chain joins TRBV28 to TRBJ2-5; tentatively, D is TRBD1 or TRBD2 (6 bases each). Looked up from germline, CDR1 is MDHEN and CDR2 is SYDVKM. V was clipped by 5 bases and J by 7 bases, with 23 bases between them. The CDR3 spans 16 residues. The CDR3 DNA reads as TGTGCCAGCAGTCTTCTGGGGGGCGAAATCTCCCGGACCCAGTACTTC. It translates to CASSLLGGEISRTQYF.

The chain is built from TRBV19 and TRBJ2-7, with a weak D call TRBD1 (5 bases). The germline CDR1 and CDR2 sequences are LNHDA and SQIVND (reference sequence). This CDR3 is 14 amino acids long. The V gene lost 3 bases and the J gene lost 2 bases, with 11 bases spanning the gap. The CDR3 region has the DNA TGTGCCAGTAGTATCAGGGTGTCTACCTACGAGCAGTACTTC. Translating it yields CASSIRVSTYEQYF.

The chain has TRBV2 and TRBJ1-4; TRBD1 might be the D (5 bases). The length of the CDR3 is 15 residues. Germline V CDR1 and CDR2: SNHLY, FYNNEI. V shed 3 bases and J shed 4 bases, with 12 bases lying between them. CDR3 bases: TGTGCCAGCAGTGACGGGGGGGATTATAATGAAAAACTGTTTTTT. It yields the protein CASSDGGDYNEKLFF.

The J gene is TRBJ2-7, the V gene TRBV28, with a possible D match to TRBD1 (6 bases). The CDR3 is made up of 14 amino acids. CDR1 is MDHEN and CDR2 is SYDVKM in the germline V gene. Trimming removed 7 bases from V and 3 bases from J, with 16 bases in between. CDR3 sequence reads: CASTPRTVHYEQYF. In nucleotides, the CDR3 is TGTGCCAGCACCCCCCGGACAGTTCACTACGAGCAGTACTTC.

The chain combines TRBV28 with TRBJ2-3; TRBD1 is a possible D gene (6 bases). CDR1 and CDR2 (germline): MDHEN, SYDVKM. V was trimmed by 6 bases and J by 6 bases, leaving 19 bases between them. This CDR3 has 15 amino acids. The chain's CDR3 is CASRQGTRGRDTQYF. The CDR3 DNA sequence: TGTGCCAGCAGGCAGGGGACCCGCGGACGTGATACGCAGTATTTT.

The V and J genes are TRBV6-5 and TRBJ2-1; weak D call: TRBD2 (5 bases). The V gene's germline CDR1 is MNHEY and CDR2 SVGAGI. The CDR3 extends over 15 amino acids. V lost 4 bases to trimming and J lost 9 bases, with 19 bases between them. CDR3 in DNA: TGTGCCAGCAGTTTACACCTTGGGTTAGCGCCTGAGCAGTTCTTC. Its protein is CASSLHLGLAPEQFF.

The V gene is TRBV29-1, the J gene TRBJ2-7; possibly TRBD2 for D (6 bases). The germline V gene has CDR1 SQVTM and CDR2 ANQGSEA. There are 15 residues in the CDR3. Between the trimmed V and J ends, which lost 6 bases and 3 bases, there was a span of 21 bases. Here the CDR3 reads CSVIEVLGGNYEQYF. CDR3 coding DNA: TGCAGCGTCATTGAGGTGCTTGGCGGGAACTACGAGCAGTACTTC.

V usage is TRBV5-1 and J usage is TRBJ2-7, with D perhaps assigned TRBD1 or TRBD2 (5 bases each). Looked up from germline, CDR1 is SGHRS and CDR2 is YFSETQ. The V end lost 4 bases, the J end lost 3 bases, and 14 bases lay between the germline ends. There are 14 residues in the CDR3. CDR3 DNA sequence: TGCGCCAGCAGCCGCCCGGGACGGGACTACGAGCAGTACTTC. Protein sequence: CASSRPGRDYEQYF.

The chain employs TRBV6-5 and TRBJ2-1; D is possibly TRBD1 or TRBD2 (5 bases each). Germline V lookup: CDR1 MNHEY, CDR2 SVGAGI. CDR3 length equals 14 residues. The V gene lost 4 bases and the J gene lost 2 bases, with 9 bases spanning the gap. The DNA of the CDR3 is TGTGCCAGCAGTTTACCGGGACCCTACAATGAGCAGTTCTTC. Amino acid sequence: CASSLPGPYNEQFF.

The chain is built from TRBV25-1 and TRBJ2-7; D is unclear. The germline V gene has CDR1 MGHDK and CDR2 SYGVNS. This CDR3 region has 13 residues. V was clipped by 7 bases and J by 2 bases, with 12 bases between them. The CDR3 is CASTRTAPYEQYF. The CDR3 DNA sequence: TGTGCCAGCACCAGGACGGCCCCCTACGAGCAGTACTTC.

Details on this clone: Other DNA sequences in this sample translate to the same CDR3. V usage is TRBV20-1 and J usage is TRBJ2-1; D unresolved. The germline CDR1 and CDR2 sequences are DFQATT and SNEGSKA (reference sequence). The V and J ends lost 6 bases and 5 bases respectively, with 5 bases between them. The CDR3 loop spans 10 amino acids. This CDR3 is CSALDNEQFF. CDR3 sequence (DNA): TGCAGTGCCTTAGACAATGAGCAGTTCTTC.

The gene calls are TRBV7-3 and TRBJ2-3; 7 bases match TRBD2. V lost 3 bases, J lost 0 bases, and 3 bases stayed unmatched. The germline V gene encodes CDR1 SGHTA and CDR2 FQGTGA. The CDR3 runs to 15 residues. CDR3 sequence: CASSFSGRSTDTQYF. In DNA, the CDR3 is TGTGCCAGCAGCTTTAGCGGGCGGAGCACAGATACGCAGTATTTT.

This clone was seen a handful of times. This chain links TRBV2 with TRBJ2-2; no clear D gene. The V end was cut by 6 bases, the J end by 4 bases, with 12 bases between. The CDR3 covers 14 residues. Germline V gene sequence: CDR1 SNHLY, CDR2 FYNNEI. Here the CDR3 reads CASRAVVLTGELFF. CDR3 DNA sequence: TGTGCCAGCAGAGCCGTAGTCCTCACCGGGGAGCTGTTTTTT. Full variable domain (outside the CDR3, taken from reference TRBV2 and TRBJ2-2): EPEVTQTPSHQVTQMGQEVILRCVPISNHLYFYWYRQILGQKVEFLVSFYNNEISEKSEIFDDQFSVERPDGSNFTLKIRSTKLEDSAMYFCASRAVVLTGELFFGEGSRLTVL.

This CDR3 is CASSLKGLSNEKLFF. The CDR3 region has the DNA TGTGCCAGCAGCTTAAAGGGCCTAAGTAATGAAAAACTGTTTTTT. This chain links TRBV7-3 with TRBJ1-4; no clear D gene. The V end was cut by 1 base, the J end by 4 bases, with 10 bases between. CDR3 length: 15 amino acids. CDR1 and CDR2 (germline): SGHTA, FQGTGA. The full variable domain, rest sourced from reference TRBV7-3 and TRBJ1-4, is GAGVSQTPSNKVTEKGKYVELRCDPISGHTALYWYRQSLGQGPEFLIYFQGTGAADDSGLPNDRFFAVRPEGSVSTLKIQRTERGDSAVYLCASSLKGLSNEKLFFGSGTQLSVL.

The J gene is TRBJ2-5, the V gene TRBV18; D is perhaps TRBD2 (6 bases). V lost 3 bases and J lost 5, with 13 bases in between. CDR1 is KGHSH and CDR2 is LQKENI in the germline V gene. The CDR3 loop spans 14 amino acids. CDR3 sequence (DNA): TGTGCCAGCTCACCCTCCGGGAGCGCGGAGACCCAGTACTTC. Protein sequence: CASSPSGSAETQYF.

This clone was counted a single time. The chain uses TRBV6-1 and TRBJ2-3; a weak D match, TRBD1 (7 bases). CDR3 length equals 14 residues. V was cut by 7 bases and J by 2 bases, with 13 bases left in between. The germline CDR1 and CDR2 sequences are MNHNS and SASEGT. CDR3 loop: CASKVRGDTDTQYF. CDR3 sequence (DNA): TGTGCCAGCAAGGTCAGGGGGGACACAGATACGCAGTATTTT.

This chain joins TRBV5-1 and TRBJ2-6; 9 positions agree with TRBD1. J lost 0 bases, V lost 3 bases, and 4 bases had no gene match. The germline V gene has CDR1 SGHRS and CDR2 YFSETQ. The CDR3 sequence is 17 residues long. Here the CDR3 reads CASSWPGQGSGANVLTF. The CDR3 DNA sequence: TGCGCCAGCAGCTGGCCGGGACAGGGCTCTGGGGCCAACGTCCTGACTTTC.

The gene calls are TRBV5-1 and TRBJ2-5; D gene unclear. V gave up 0 bases and J gave up 5 bases, with 11 bases separating them. The CDR3 is 14 amino acids. The germline V gene encodes CDR1 SGHRS and CDR2 YFSETQ. This CDR3 is CASSLVSGVETQYF. The DNA of the CDR3 is TGCGCCAGCAGCTTGGTATCAGGAGTGGAGACCCAGTACTTC. Supplemented by reference TRBV5-1 and TRBJ2-5, the full variable domain reads KAGVTQTPRYLIKTRGQQVTLSCSPISGHRSVSWYQQTPGQGLQFLFEYFSETQRNKGNFPGRFSGRQFSNSRSEMNVSTLELGDSALYLCASSLVSGVETQYFGPGTRLLVL.

The chain combines TRBV6-6 with TRBJ2-7, with a possible D match to TRBD1 (6 bases). V was shortened by 6 bases and J by 0 bases, with 12 bases between the two germline ends. There are 14 residues in the CDR3. Per the germline V gene, CDR1 is MNHNY and CDR2 is SVGAGI (reference sequence). In DNA, the CDR3 is TGTGCCAGCAGGACTACAGGGAGCTCCTACGAGCAGTACTTC. Its protein is CASRTTGSSYEQYF.

This clone appeared once. This chain uses TRBV10-2 with TRBJ1-1; D remains unclear. The V end was cut by 6 bases, the J end by 5 bases, with 13 bases between. The CDR3 is 13 amino acids. Germline assignment: CDR1 WSHSY and CDR2 SAAADI. The CDR3 spells CASRLVGGTEAFF. CDR3 sequence (DNA): TGCGCCAGCAGACTCGTCGGAGGGACTGAAGCTTTCTTT.